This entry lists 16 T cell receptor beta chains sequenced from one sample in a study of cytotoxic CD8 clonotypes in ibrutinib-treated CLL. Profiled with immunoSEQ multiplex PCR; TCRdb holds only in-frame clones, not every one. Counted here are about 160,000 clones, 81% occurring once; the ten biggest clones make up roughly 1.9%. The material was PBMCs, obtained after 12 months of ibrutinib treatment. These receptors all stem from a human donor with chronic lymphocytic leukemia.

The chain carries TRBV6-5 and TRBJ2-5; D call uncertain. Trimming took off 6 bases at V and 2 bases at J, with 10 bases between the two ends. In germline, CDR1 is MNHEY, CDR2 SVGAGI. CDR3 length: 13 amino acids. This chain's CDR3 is CASRAGWQETQYF. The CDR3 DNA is TGTGCCAGCAGAGCAGGTTGGCAAGAGACCCAGTACTTC.

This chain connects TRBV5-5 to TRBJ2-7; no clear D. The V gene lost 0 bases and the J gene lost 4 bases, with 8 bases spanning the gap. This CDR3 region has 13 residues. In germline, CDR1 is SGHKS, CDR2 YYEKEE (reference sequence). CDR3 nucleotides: TGTGCCAGCAGCTTGGAACAGTTATACGAGCAGTACTTC. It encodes CASSLEQLYEQYF.

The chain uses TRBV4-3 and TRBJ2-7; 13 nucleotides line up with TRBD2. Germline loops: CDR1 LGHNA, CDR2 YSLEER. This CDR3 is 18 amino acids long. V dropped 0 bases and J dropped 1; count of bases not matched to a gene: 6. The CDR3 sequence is CASSQDLRLAGGSYEQYF. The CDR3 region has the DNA TGCGCCAGCAGCCAAGATCTTAGACTAGCGGGGGGATCCTACGAGCAGTACTTC.

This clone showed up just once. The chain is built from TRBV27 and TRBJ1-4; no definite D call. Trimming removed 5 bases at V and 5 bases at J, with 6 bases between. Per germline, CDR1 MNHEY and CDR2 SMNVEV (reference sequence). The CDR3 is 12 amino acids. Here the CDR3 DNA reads TGTGCCAGCAGTCCCCTCAATGAAAAACTGTTTTTT. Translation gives CASSPLNEKLFF. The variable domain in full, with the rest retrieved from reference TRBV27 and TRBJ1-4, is EAQVTQNPRYLITVTGKKLTVTCSQNMNHEYMSWYRQDPGLGLRQIYYSMNVEVTDKGDVPEGYKVSRKEKRNFPLILESPSPNQTSLYFCASSPLNEKLFFGSGTQLSVL.

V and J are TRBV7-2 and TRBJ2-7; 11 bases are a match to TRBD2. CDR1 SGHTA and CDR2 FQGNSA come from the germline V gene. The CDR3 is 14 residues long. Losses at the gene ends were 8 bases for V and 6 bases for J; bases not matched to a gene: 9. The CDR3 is CASDPGLAGLEQYF. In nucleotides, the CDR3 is TGTGCCAGCGACCCAGGACTAGCGGGTCTCGAGCAGTACTTC.

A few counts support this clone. This chain's CDR3 is CASSLRQGREKLFF. For the CDR3, the DNA is TGTGCCAGCAGCCTTCGCCAGGGCCGTGAAAAACTGTTTTTT. V and J are TRBV28 and TRBJ1-4; D perhaps matches TRBD1 (5 bases). The V gene's germline CDR1 is MDHEN and CDR2 SYDVKM. The CDR3 has 14 residues. With 6 bases removed from V and 7 bases from J, the gap between germline ends came to 15 bases.

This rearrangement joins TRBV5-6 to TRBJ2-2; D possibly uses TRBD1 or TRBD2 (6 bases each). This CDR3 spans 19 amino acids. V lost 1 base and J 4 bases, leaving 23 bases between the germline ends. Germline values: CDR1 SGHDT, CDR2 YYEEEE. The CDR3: CASSLLLGGTRRGTGELFF. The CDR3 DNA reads TGTGCCAGCAGCTTGTTATTAGGGGGGACACGTCGGGGCACCGGGGAGCTGTTTTTT. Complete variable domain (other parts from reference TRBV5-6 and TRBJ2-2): DAGVTQSPTHLIKTRGQQVTLRCSPKSGHDTVSWYQQALGQGPQFIFQYYEEEERQRGNFPDRFSGHQFPNYSSELNVNALLLGDSALYLCASSLLLGGTRRGTGELFFGEGSRLTVL.

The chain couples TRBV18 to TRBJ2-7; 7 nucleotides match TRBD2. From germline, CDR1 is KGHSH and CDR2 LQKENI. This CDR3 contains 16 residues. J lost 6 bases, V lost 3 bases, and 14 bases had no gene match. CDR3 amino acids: CASSPEAGGGSGEQYF. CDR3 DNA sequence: TGTGCCAGCTCACCGGAGGCGGGCGGCGGGAGTGGCGAGCAGTACTTC.

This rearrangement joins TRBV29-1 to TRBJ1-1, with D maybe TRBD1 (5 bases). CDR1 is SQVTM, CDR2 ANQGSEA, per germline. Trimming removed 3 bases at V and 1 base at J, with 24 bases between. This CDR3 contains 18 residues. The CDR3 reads CSVERWGVKGRRNTEAFF. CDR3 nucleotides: TGCAGCGTTGAGCGGTGGGGGGTTAAAGGGAGAAGGAACACTGAAGCTTTCTTT.

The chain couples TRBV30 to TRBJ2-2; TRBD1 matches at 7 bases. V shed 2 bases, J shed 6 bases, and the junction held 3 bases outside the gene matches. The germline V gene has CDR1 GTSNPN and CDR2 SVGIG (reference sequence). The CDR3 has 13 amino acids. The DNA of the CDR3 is TGTGCCTGGAGTAGACAGGGAGCCGGGGAGCTGTTTTTT. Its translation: CAWSRQGAGELFF.

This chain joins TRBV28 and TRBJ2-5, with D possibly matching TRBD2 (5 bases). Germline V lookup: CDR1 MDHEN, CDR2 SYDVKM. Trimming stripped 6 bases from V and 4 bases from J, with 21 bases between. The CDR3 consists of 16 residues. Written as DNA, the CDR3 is TGTGCCAGCAGCTCGGGATTGAGAGCATTCCGAGAGACCCAGTACTTC. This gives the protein CASSSGLRAFRETQYF.

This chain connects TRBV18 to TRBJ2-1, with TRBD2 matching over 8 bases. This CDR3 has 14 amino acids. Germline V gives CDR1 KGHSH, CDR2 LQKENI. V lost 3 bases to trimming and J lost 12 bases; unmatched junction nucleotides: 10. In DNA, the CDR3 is TGTGCCAGCTCACCTCTACTAGCGGATAATCGGCAGTTCTTC. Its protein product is CASSPLLADNRQFF.

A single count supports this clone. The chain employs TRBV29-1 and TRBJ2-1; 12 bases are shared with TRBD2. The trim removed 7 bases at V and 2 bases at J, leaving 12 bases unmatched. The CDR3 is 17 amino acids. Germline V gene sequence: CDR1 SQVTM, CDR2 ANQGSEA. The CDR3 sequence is CSASSGRAVLTYNEQFF. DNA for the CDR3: TGCAGCGCCTCTAGCGGGAGGGCTGTCCTGACCTACAATGAGCAGTTCTTC.

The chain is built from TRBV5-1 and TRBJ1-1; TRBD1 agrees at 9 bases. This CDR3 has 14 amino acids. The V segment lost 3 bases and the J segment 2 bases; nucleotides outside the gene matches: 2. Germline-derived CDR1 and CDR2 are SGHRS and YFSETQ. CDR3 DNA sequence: TGCGCCAGCAGCTCGGGACAGGGAAACACTGAAGCTTTCTTT. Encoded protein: CASSSGQGNTEAFF.

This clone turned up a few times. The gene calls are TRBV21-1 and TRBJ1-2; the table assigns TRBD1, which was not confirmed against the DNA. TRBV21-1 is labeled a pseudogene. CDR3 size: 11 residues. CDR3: CASSPTDGYTF. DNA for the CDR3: TGTGCCAGCAGCCCAACAGATGGCTACACCTTC.

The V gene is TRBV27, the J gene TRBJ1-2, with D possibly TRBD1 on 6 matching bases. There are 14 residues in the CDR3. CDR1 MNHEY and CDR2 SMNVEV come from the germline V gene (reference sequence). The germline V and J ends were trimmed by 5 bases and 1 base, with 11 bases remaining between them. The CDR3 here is CASSRLQGNYGYTF. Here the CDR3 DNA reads TGTGCCAGCAGTAGACTACAGGGTAACTATGGCTACACCTTC.